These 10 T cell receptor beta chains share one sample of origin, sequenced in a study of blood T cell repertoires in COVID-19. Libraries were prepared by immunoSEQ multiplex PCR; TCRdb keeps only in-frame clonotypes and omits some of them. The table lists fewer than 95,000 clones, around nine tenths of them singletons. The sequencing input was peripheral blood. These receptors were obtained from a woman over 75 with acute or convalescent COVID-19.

DNA of the CDR3: TGTGCCAGTACCCTGACAGCCCCACTCCACTATGGCTACACCTTC. It translates to CASTLTAPLHYGYTF. The V and J genes are TRBV19 and TRBJ1-2; D perhaps matches TRBD1 (5 bases). V was trimmed by 7 bases and J by 3 bases, leaving 18 bases between them. The length of the CDR3 is 15 residues. Looked up from germline, CDR1 is LNHDA and CDR2 is SQIVND (reference sequence). Full variable domain (rest looked up from reference TRBV19 and TRBJ1-2): DGGITQSPKYLFRKEGQNVTLSCEQNLNHDAMYWYRQDPGQGLRLIYYSQIVNDFQKGDIAEGYSVSREKKESFPLTVTSAQKNPTAFYLCASTLTAPLHYGYTFGSGTRLTVV.

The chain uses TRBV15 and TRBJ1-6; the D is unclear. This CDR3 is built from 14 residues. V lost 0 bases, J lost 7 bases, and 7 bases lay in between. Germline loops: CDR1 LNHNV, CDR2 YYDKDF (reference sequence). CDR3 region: CATSRDSGNSPLHF. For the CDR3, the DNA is TGTGCCACCAGCAGAGATTCCGGGAATTCACCCCTCCACTTT.

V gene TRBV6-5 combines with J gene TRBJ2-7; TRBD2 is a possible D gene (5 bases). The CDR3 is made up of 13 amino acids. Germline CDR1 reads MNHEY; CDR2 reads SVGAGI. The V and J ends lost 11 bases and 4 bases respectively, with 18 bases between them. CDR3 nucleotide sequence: TGTGCCCACGGGATAAGTGGCGGTTACGAGCAGTACTTC. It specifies CAHGISGGYEQYF.

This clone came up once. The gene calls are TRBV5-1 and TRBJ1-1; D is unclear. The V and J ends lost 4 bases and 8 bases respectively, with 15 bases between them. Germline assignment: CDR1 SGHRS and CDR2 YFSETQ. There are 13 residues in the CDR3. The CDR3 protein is CASSPLGSGEAFF. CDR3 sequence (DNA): TGCGCCAGCAGCCCCTTAGGGAGCGGGGAAGCTTTCTTT.

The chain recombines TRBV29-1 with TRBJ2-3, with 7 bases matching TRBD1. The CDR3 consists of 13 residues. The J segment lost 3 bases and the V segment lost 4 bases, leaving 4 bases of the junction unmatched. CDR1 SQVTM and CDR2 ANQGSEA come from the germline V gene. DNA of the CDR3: TGCAGCGTTGGACAGGGATCGACAGATACGCAGTATTTT. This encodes CSVGQGSTDTQYF.

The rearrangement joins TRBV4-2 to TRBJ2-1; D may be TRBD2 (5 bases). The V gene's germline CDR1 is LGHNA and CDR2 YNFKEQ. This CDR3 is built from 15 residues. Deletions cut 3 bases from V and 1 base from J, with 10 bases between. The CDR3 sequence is CASSQREDSYNEQFF. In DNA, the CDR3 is TGTGCCAGCAGCCAGAGGGAAGATTCCTACAATGAGCAGTTCTTC.

CDR3 loop: CASSPLSRGYNSPLHF. CDR3 DNA: TGTGCCAGCTCACCACTATCACGAGGCTATAATTCACCCCTCCACTTT. The chain employs TRBV18 and TRBJ1-6; D remains unclear. Trimming cost V 1 base and J 3 bases, with 10 bases left between them. The CDR3 has 16 amino acids. Germline V gene lookup returns CDR1 KGHSH and CDR2 LQKENI.

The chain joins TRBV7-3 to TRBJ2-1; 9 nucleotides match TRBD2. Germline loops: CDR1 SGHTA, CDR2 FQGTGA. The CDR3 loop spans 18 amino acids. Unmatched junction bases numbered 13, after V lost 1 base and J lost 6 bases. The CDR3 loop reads CASSLMAGGPDVPNEQFF. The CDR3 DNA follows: TGTGCCAGCAGCTTAATGGCGGGGGGGCCAGATGTCCCCAATGAGCAGTTCTTC.

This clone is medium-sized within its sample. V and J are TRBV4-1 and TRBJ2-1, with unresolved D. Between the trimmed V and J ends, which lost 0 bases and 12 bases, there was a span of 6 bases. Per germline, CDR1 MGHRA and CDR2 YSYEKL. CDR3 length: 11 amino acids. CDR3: CASSQDEMQFF. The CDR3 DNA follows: TGCGCCAGCAGCCAAGATGAGATGCAGTTCTTC.

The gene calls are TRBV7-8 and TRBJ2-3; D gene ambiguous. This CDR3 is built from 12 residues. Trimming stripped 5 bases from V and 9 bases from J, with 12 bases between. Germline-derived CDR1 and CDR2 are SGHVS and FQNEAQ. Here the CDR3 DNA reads TGTGCCAGCAGCGACAATAGTGGCACGCAGTATTTT. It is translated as CASSDNSGTQYF. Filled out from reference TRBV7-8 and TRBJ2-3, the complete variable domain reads GAGVSQSPRYKVAKRGQDVALRCDPISGHVSLFWYQQALGQGPEFLTYFQNEAQLDKSGLPSDRFFAERPEGSVSTLKIQRTQQEDSAVYLCASSDNSGTQYFGPGTRLTVL.